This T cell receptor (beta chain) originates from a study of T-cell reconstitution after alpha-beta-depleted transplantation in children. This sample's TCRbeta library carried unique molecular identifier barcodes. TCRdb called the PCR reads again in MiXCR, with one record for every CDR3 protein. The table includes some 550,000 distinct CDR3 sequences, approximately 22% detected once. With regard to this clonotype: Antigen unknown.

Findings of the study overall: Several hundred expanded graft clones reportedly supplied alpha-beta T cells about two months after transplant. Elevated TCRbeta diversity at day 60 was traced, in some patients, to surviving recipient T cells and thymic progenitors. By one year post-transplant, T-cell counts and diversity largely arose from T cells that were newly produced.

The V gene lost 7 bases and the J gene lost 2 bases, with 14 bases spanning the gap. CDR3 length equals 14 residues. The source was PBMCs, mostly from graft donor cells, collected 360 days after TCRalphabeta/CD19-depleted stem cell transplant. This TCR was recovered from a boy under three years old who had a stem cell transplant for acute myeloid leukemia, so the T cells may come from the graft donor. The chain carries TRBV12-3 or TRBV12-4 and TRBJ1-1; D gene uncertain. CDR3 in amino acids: CASNPQLYNTEAFF. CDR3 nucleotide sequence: TGTGCCAGCAACCCACAGTTATATAACACTGAAGCTTTCTTT.